This T cell receptor (beta chain) stems from a study of identifying expanded T cells in peripheral blood. Study-wide points: About 1.2 clones differed between technical replicates, versus approximately 16 and 19 over time.

The table lists this clone with a few counts. Its matching antigen is unknown. During the collection period, no donor immune events like infections were recorded. Sequencing used immunoSEQ multiplex PCR; TCRdb keeps in-frame clones, though not all of them. The sample lists around 84,000 clones; approximately 90% were seen once. The sample was blood. The sequence came from a person aged 18-69 years in good health.

In DNA, the CDR3 is TGTGCCAGCAGTGGTAACTATGGCTACACCTTC. Translating gives CASSGNYGYTF. V usage is TRBV25-1 and J usage is TRBJ1-2; D is ambiguous. V was pared by 4 bases and J by 1 base, with 1 base between. The CDR3 totals 11 residues. The germline CDR1 and CDR2 sequences are MGHDK and SYGVNS.